This T cell receptor (beta chain) was identified during a study of beta chain features in type 1 diabetes. Study-wide findings and caveats: Lower insertion and higher deletion counts appeared at VDJ junctions in type 1 diabetes patients. Sequencing from cDNA could over-represent high-TCR-expressing cells.

Details on this clone: Its antigen is currently unknown.

TCRB transcripts that were expressed got sequenced, as all of the isolated RNA had been reverse transcribed. TCRdb's table, derived via immunoSEQ multiplex PCR, lists solely in-frame clones and lacks some. The sample carries hundreds of thousands of clones, around an eighth recorded once. Averaging approximately 120 mL, one heparinised blood draw came from each individual donor. Sorted populations all had greater than 98% purity. The specimen sequenced was naive CD4+ T cells from blood. This clonotype was sampled from a man between 18 and 29 years old in good health.

CDR3 nucleotides: TGTGCCTGGAGTGTGACAGGGTTAGAGCAGTACTTC. This gives the protein CAWSVTGLEQYF. This chain links TRBV30 with TRBJ2-7; 7 bases map to TRBD1. Germline V gene lookup returns CDR1 GTSNPN and CDR2 SVGIG (reference sequence). After removal of 0 bases from V and 7 bases from J, the junction contained 3 bases not matched to a gene. The CDR3 loop spans 12 amino acids. The full variable domain, completed using reference TRBV30 and TRBJ2-7, is SQTIHQWPATLVQPVGSPLSLECTVEGTSNPNLYWYRQAAGRGLQLLFYSVGIGQISSEVPQNLSASRPQDRQFILSSKKLLLSDSGFYLCAWSVTGLEQYFGPGTRLTVT.